This T cell receptor (beta chain) originates from a study of CD8 T cells in ankylosing spondylitis. The study, taken as a whole, reports: Several highly homologous variants made up a TCR beta motif, and this motif appeared characteristic of ankylosing spondylitis blood.

A single record per CDR3 protein comes from TCRdb applying MiXCR to the 5' RACE reads. Of hundreds of thousands of distinct CDR3 sequences listed, around 7.8% were seen once; the top ten hold 6.8%. This CDR3 contains 14 residues. The germline CDR1 and CDR2 sequences are WNHNN and SYGVQD (reference sequence). J was trimmed by 4 bases and V by 6 bases; bases with no gene match: 4. This clonotype occurred a few times. The antigen remains unidentified. V gene TRBV10-1 combines with J gene TRBJ2-2; TRBD1 agrees at 8 bases. The receptor was derived from a male donor with ankylosing spondylitis or in good health (not recorded which). Sequencing was performed on blood, either unsorted or a sorted T cell fraction (not recorded which). Here the CDR3 reads CASSGQGGTGELFF. The CDR3 DNA follows: TGCGCCAGCAGCGGACAGGGAGGCACCGGGGAGCTGTTTTTT.